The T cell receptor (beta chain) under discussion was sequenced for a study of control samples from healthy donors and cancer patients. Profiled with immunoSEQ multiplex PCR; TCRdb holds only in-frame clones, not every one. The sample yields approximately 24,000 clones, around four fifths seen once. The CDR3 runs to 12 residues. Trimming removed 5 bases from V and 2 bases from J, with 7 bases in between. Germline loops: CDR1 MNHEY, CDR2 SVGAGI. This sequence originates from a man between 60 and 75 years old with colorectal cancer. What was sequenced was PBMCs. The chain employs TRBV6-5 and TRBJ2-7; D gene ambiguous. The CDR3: CASSLRAYEQYF. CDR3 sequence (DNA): TGTGCCAGCAGTCTAAGAGCCTACGAGCAGTACTTC.